A single sample is the source of the 9 T cell receptor beta chains below, sequenced in a study of T cell responses to AZD1222 COVID-19 vaccine. The data were produced by immunoSEQ multiplex PCR, yet TCRdb's version contains in-frame clones alone and is incomplete. This table holds approximately 80,000 clones, over 80% found once. This specimen was peripheral blood, taken on day 0 of AZD1222 vaccination. The source of these receptors is an adult in good health.

The rearrangement links TRBV3-1 (or the pseudogene TRBV3-2) to TRBJ2-7, with 9 nucleotides matching TRBD2. Per germline, CDR1 LGHDT and CDR2 YNNKEL (reference sequence). The CDR3 consists of 16 residues. V was clipped by 1 base and J by 2 bases; unmatched bases: 6. CDR3 protein: CASSQGFGGGAYEQYF. CDR3 coding DNA: TGTGCCAGCAGCCAAGGCTTTGGCGGGGGGGCCTACGAGCAGTACTTC.

On this clone itself: In the same sample, other DNA sequences code for this CDR3. The V gene is TRBV5-6, the J gene TRBJ2-5; no clear D. In germline, CDR1 is SGHDT, CDR2 YYEEEE. V lost 2 bases and J lost 4, with 3 bases in between. This CDR3 region has 11 residues. In nucleotides, the CDR3 is TGTGCCAGCAGCTTACGAGAGACCCAGTACTTC. Amino acid sequence: CASSLRETQYF.

This sequence joins TRBV20-1 and TRBJ1-3; tentatively, D is TRBD1 (5 bases). V lost 3 bases to trimming and J lost 5 bases, with 11 bases between them. The CDR3 runs 13 residues. Germline CDR1 and CDR2: DFQATT and SNEGSKA (reference sequence). For the CDR3, the DNA is TGCAGTGCTAGTCTGGGGCTGAGAAACACCATATATTTT. This codes for CSASLGLRNTIYF.

This clone was detected once. The chain combines TRBV9 with TRBJ2-1; D tentatively fits TRBD1 or TRBD2 (6 bases each). Deletions cut 3 bases from V and 10 bases from J, with 17 bases between. CDR1 and CDR2 from the germline V gene are SGDLS and YYNGEE. This CDR3 has 14 amino acids. The CDR3 region is CASSAWDLGGEQFF. The CDR3 nucleotides are TGTGCCAGCAGCGCCTGGGACTTAGGGGGAGAGCAGTTCTTC.

The chain is built from TRBV4-2 and TRBJ1-2; the D is unclear. Trimming removed 3 bases at V and 10 bases at J, with 3 bases between. This CDR3 contains 9 residues. Germline values: CDR1 LGHNA, CDR2 YNFKEQ. This CDR3 is CASSHPYTF. The CDR3 DNA reads TGTGCCAGCAGCCATCCCTACACCTTC.

In this sample, this clone turned up a few times. The V and J genes are TRBV7-2 and TRBJ1-2; a possible D gene is TRBD1 (6 bases). Per germline, CDR1 SGHTA and CDR2 FQGNSA. The V gene lost 7 bases and the J gene lost 4 bases, with 16 bases spanning the gap. This CDR3 comprises 14 residues. The CDR3 spells CASTPGAGSYGYTF. CDR3 sequence (DNA): TGTGCCAGCACCCCGGGGGCTGGGTCCTATGGCTACACCTTC.

The genes are TRBV3-1 (or the pseudogene TRBV3-2) and TRBJ1-6; D remains unclear. Trimming removed 1 base at V and 14 bases at J, with 9 bases between. The germline gives CDR1 LGHDT, CDR2 YNNKEL (reference sequence). The CDR3 is 12 residues long. CDR3 nucleotides: TGTGCCAGCAGCCAAGCCCCACTGACCCTCCACTTT. As protein: CASSQAPLTLHF.

The CDR3 is CASSLEEKWSMNTEAFF. CDR3 nucleotide sequence: TGTGCCAGCAGCTTAGAAGAAAAGTGGTCTATGAACACTGAAGCTTTCTTT. The chain has TRBV7-6 and TRBJ1-1; D is ambiguous. The germline CDR1 and CDR2 sequences are SGHVS and FNYEAQ. Trimming removed 1 base at V and 0 bases at J, with 15 bases between. This CDR3 spans 17 amino acids.

This chain uses TRBV14 with TRBJ1-6, with D unresolved. Per the germline V gene, CDR1 is SGHDN and CDR2 is FVKESK. The CDR3 is 19 residues long. Trimming removed 0 bases at V and 1 base at J, with 16 bases between. CDR3 sequence reads: CASSQDPSGRWSYNSPLHF. The DNA for the CDR3 is TGTGCCAGCAGCCAAGATCCCTCCGGGAGATGGTCCTATAATTCACCCCTCCACTTT.